The 3 T cell receptor beta chains reported below all come from one sample, sequenced in a study of coeliac disease. The assay was immunoSEQ multiplex PCR, and TCRdb's table has in-frame clones only and misses some. The table lists just over 7,000 clones, roughly 63% of them singletons. Sequences were obtained from lamina propria lymphocytes from the gut. These TCRs come from a woman aged 60 to 75 with active celiac disease.

This clone was found a few times. The chain has TRBV10-2 and TRBJ2-7; possibly TRBD2 for D (5 bases). Per the germline V gene, CDR1 is WSHSY and CDR2 is SAAADI. The CDR3 extends over 13 amino acids. Deletions cut 2 bases from V and 2 bases from J, with 7 bases between. CDR3 sequence reads: CASSEDYPYEQYF. The CDR3 DNA sequence: TGCGCCAGCAGTGAGGACTATCCCTACGAGCAGTACTTC.

The chain couples TRBV5-1 to TRBJ2-5, with D possibly being TRBD2 (6 bases). The CDR3 has 14 residues. Per the germline V gene, CDR1 is SGHRS and CDR2 is YFSETQ. V lost 3 bases and J 5 bases, leaving 14 bases between the germline ends. CDR3 DNA: TGCGCCAGCAGCTCCCCGGGGGTGGGGGAGACCCAGTACTTC. This translates into CASSSPGVGETQYF.

The genes are TRBV7-2 and TRBJ1-2; D is unclear. The V gene's germline CDR1 is SGHTA and CDR2 FQGNSA. Trimming cost V 8 bases and J 6 bases, with 13 bases left between them. CDR3 length equals 12 residues. Here the CDR3 DNA reads TGTGCCAGCCGACTGTTGAGCGATGGCTACACCTTC. This translates into CASRLLSDGYTF.